This entry lists 16 T cell receptor beta chains sequenced from one sample in a study of T cell repertoires in cytomegalovirus infection. For these TCRs, the target antigens are not known. TCRdb reprocessed the reads via MiXCR and lists one record per CDR3 protein. The sample holds some 920,000 distinct CDR3 sequences, 30% to 40% seen once. Material: cultured CD8+ T cells from PBMCs, obtained from culture after CMV antigen stimulation. These receptors were obtained from a human donor in good health (CMV status not recorded). Some clones in this sample may be carry-over from other donors' samples.

V and J are TRBV15 and TRBJ1-4, with 7 positions matching TRBD1. V lost 8 bases and J lost 16; bases outside the gene matches: 16. Germline V CDR1 and CDR2: LNHNV, YYDKDF (reference sequence). CDR3 length: 13 residues. The CDR3 sequence is CATQASRGTERFF. Here the CDR3 DNA reads TGTGCCACCCAAGCTTCTAGAGGGACAGAGAGGTTTTTT.

This clonotype has ten or more counts. The gene calls are TRBV7-2 and TRBJ2-2, with a possible D match to TRBD1 (5 bases). The V gene's germline CDR1 is SGHTA and CDR2 FQGNSA. The CDR3 consists of 16 residues. V lost 1 base and J 6 bases, leaving 15 bases between the germline ends. In DNA, the CDR3 is TGTGCCAGCAGCTTAGGCCTCAGGGTGATGCCCGGGGAGCTGTTTTTT. Protein sequence: CASSLGLRVMPGELFF.

The V call is TRBV11-2, the J call TRBJ2-5; TRBD2 matches 7 bases. This CDR3 has 14 residues. Per the germline V gene, CDR1 is SGHAT and CDR2 is FQNNGV. The J segment lost 6 bases and the V segment lost 5 bases, leaving 9 bases of the junction unmatched. The DNA for the CDR3 is TGTGCCAGCAGCCCGGGACTACCCCAGCAGACCCAGTACTTC. Translated: CASSPGLPQQTQYF. Combining the CDR3 with reference TRBV11-2 and TRBJ2-5 gives the whole variable domain EAGVAQSPRYKIIEKRQSVAFWCNPISGHATLYWYQQILGQGPKLLIQFQNNGVVDDSQLPKDRFSAERLKGVDSTLKIQPAKLEDSAVYLCASSPGLPQQTQYFGPGTRLLVL.

For this clonotype: A much more abundant neighbour one base away suggests this may be a read error. The J gene is TRBJ2-1, the V gene TRBV7-9, with D tentatively TRBD1 or TRBD2 (5 bases each). V was shortened by 6 bases and J by 9 bases, with 24 bases between the two germline ends. The CDR3 has 16 residues. The germline V gene encodes CDR1 SEHNR and CDR2 FQNEAQ (reference sequence). CDR3 nucleotide sequence: TGTGCCAGCAGTGCTGGTCGGGGCAGCCTGTCCAGTGAGCAGTTCTTC. Its translation is CASSAGRGSLSSEQFF. Together with reference TRBV7-9 and TRBJ2-1, the CDR3 gives the full variable domain: DTGVSQNPRHKITKRGQNVTFRCDPISEHNRLYWYRQTLGQGPEFLTYFQNEAQLEKSRLLSDRFSAERPKGSFSTLEIQRTEQGDSAMYLCASSAGRGSLSSEQFFGPGTRLTVL.

This chain joins TRBV27 and TRBJ2-1; 13 bases map to TRBD2. The CDR3 is made up of 14 amino acids. Germline V CDR1 and CDR2: MNHEY, SMNVEV (reference sequence). The V segment lost 8 bases and the J segment 4 bases; nucleotides outside the gene matches: 2. The CDR3 reads CASGLAGDYNEQFF. CDR3 in DNA: TGTGCCAGCGGACTAGCGGGGGATTACAATGAGCAGTTCTTC.

This clonotype has only a few counts. V usage is TRBV7-9 and J usage is TRBJ2-5; D remains unclear. The CDR3 is made up of 16 amino acids. CDR1 SEHNR and CDR2 FQNEAQ come from the germline V gene (reference sequence). V dropped 2 bases and J dropped 4 bases, with 17 bases sitting between them. The CDR3 DNA reads TGTGCCAGCAGCTTATATGGAGACCTAGGATTAGAGACCCAGTACTTC. It translates to CASSLYGDLGLETQYF.

V usage is TRBV9 and J usage is TRBJ2-5, with 8 positions matching TRBD2. With V trimmed by 1 base and J by 5 bases, 13 bases remained unmatched. Germline assignment: CDR1 SGDLS and CDR2 YYNGEE. CDR3 length: 17 residues. The CDR3 region is CASSVMGNHPGGETQYF. CDR3 DNA sequence: TGTGCCAGCAGCGTAATGGGAAACCACCCGGGGGGGGAGACCCAGTACTTC. Variable domain in full (rest from reference TRBV9 and TRBJ2-5): DSGVTQTPKHLITATGQRVTLRCSPRSGDLSVYWYQQSLDQGLQFLIQYYNGEERAKGNILERFSAQQFPDLHSELNLSSLELGDSALYFCASSVMGNHPGGETQYFGPGTRLLVL.

The chain uses TRBV11-3 and TRBJ2-3, with D tentatively TRBD1 (6 bases). Germline loops: CDR1 SGHNT, CDR2 YENEEA. The CDR3 consists of 15 residues. V lost 4 bases and J lost 1, with 12 bases in between. CDR3 sequence reads: CASSSTGSGTDTQYF. The CDR3 nucleotides read TGTGCCAGCAGCTCCACAGGGTCGGGCACAGATACGCAGTATTTT.

This clonotype was seen many times. This chain uses TRBV7-2 with TRBJ2-3; D not certain. Germline V lookup: CDR1 SGHTA, CDR2 FQGNSA. V dropped 0 bases and J dropped 0 bases, with 7 bases sitting between them. The CDR3 totals 15 residues. Written as DNA, the CDR3 is TGTGCCAGCAGCTTAGCATCGCAGAGCACAGATACGCAGTATTTT. Protein: CASSLASQSTDTQYF.

This clonotype appeared many times. The chain uses TRBV7-2 and TRBJ2-3, with TRBD2 identical over 12 bases. After removal of 5 bases from V and 2 bases from J, the junction contained 11 bases not matched to a gene. The length of the CDR3 is 18 residues. The germline gives CDR1 SGHTA, CDR2 FQGNSA. The CDR3 sequence is CASSLPSSGGAPTDTQYF. The CDR3 coding sequence is TGTGCCAGCAGCCTCCCTTCTAGCGGGGGGGCCCCCACAGATACGCAGTATTTT.

This clonotype has ten or more counts. The chain has TRBV27 and TRBJ2-7, with D possibly being TRBD2 (6 bases). CDR1 is MNHEY, CDR2 SMNVEV, per germline (reference sequence). V was trimmed by 6 bases and J by 0 bases, leaving 12 bases between them. CDR3 size: 14 residues. The CDR3 spells CASSLGGDSYEQYF. CDR3 DNA sequence: TGTGCCAGCAGCTTAGGCGGGGACTCCTACGAGCAGTACTTC.

This clonotype turned up a few times. The V gene is TRBV7-8, the J gene TRBJ1-3; 7 nucleotides match TRBD1. CDR3 length: 15 amino acids. V was pared by 1 base and J by 6 bases, with 6 bases of the junction left unmatched. CDR1 SGHVS and CDR2 FQNEAQ come from the germline V gene. CDR3 loop: CASSLGRQGKNTIYF. CDR3 coding DNA: TGTGCCAGCAGCTTAGGGCGACAGGGAAAAAACACCATATATTTT.

V usage is TRBV7-6 and J usage is TRBJ2-5; D remains ambiguous. Per the germline V gene, CDR1 is SGHVS and CDR2 is FNYEAQ. The CDR3 is 16 residues long. V was clipped by 1 base and J by 3 bases, with 15 bases between them. The CDR3 loop is CASSLDEINFEETQYF. As DNA, the CDR3 is TGTGCCAGCAGCTTAGACGAGATAAATTTTGAAGAGACCCAGTACTTC.

This chain links TRBV4-2 with TRBJ2-1, with TRBD2 matching 9 bases. Germline lookup yields CDR1 LGHNA and CDR2 YNFKEQ. This CDR3 contains 16 residues. After removal of 4 bases from V and 7 bases from J, the junction contained 11 bases not matched to a gene. The CDR3 here is CASSPNGGLAVNEQFF. CDR3 in DNA: TGTGCCAGCAGCCCCAATGGGGGACTAGCCGTTAATGAGCAGTTCTTC.

The V and J genes are TRBV24-1 and TRBJ1-1; TRBD1 matches at 7 bases. Germline values: CDR1 KGHDR, CDR2 SFDVKD. This CDR3 comprises 13 residues. The V and J ends lost 7 bases and 4 bases, in that order; junction bases with no gene match: 5. The CDR3 reads CATSDTGATEAFF. CDR3 DNA: TGTGCCACCAGCGATACAGGGGCCACTGAAGCTTTCTTT.

This clonotype was found many times. The chain recombines TRBV12-3 or TRBV12-4 with TRBJ1-5, with 8 bases that match TRBD1. V lost 0 bases, J lost 6 bases, and 4 bases stayed unmatched. CDR3 length: 15 residues. DNA of the CDR3: TGTGCCAGCAGTTTAGCAGGACAGGGAGGTCAGCCCCAGCATTTT. Encoded protein: CASSLAGQGGQPQHF.